This TCR beta chain was identified in a study of T cell repertoires in aging, cancer and after chemotherapy. Study findings and constraints: Thymic emigration or peripheral T cell expansion may be impaired by lymphoid organ infiltration in hematological cancer. Across the chemotherapy interval, each cancer cohort showed higher median generation probability, suggesting thymic rebound.

This clonotype was seen a handful of times. Its specificity is not known. Multiplex touch-down PCR with TRB-A/B primers amplified rearranged V-D-J TRB sequences. TCRdb redid the calling of the multiplex PCR reads with MiXCR, one entry per CDR3 protein. The sample includes several thousand distinct CDR3 sequences, roughly 31% of them seen just once. Amplification of TCR beta used genomic DNA extracted from peripheral blood. Sequenced material: blood. The origin of this receptor is a human donor with a blood cancer.

The CDR3 DNA is TGTGCCAGCAGCTTAGGGGGGCGCGAATTGAGCGGCTACACCTTC. Translating gives CASSLGGRELSGYTF. V and J are TRBV5-4 and TRBJ1-2, with a possible D match to TRBD1 (6 bases). Germline CDR1 and CDR2: SGHNT and YYREEE (reference sequence). Trimming shortened V by 2 bases and J by 8 bases, and 19 bases separated the two germline ends. This CDR3 spans 15 amino acids.